Given below is one T cell receptor beta chain in context. Germline loops: CDR1 SEHNR, CDR2 FQNEAQ (reference sequence). The CDR3 is 14 amino acids. Trimming shortened V by 5 bases and J by 5 bases, and 15 bases separated the two germline ends. This specimen comes from a study of blood T cell repertoires in COVID-19. Data came from immunoSEQ multiplex PCR; TCRdb stores just in-frame clones and leaves some out. The sample has about 370,000 clones; roughly 90% are singletons. The sample taken for sequencing was peripheral blood. This clonotype originated in a young woman with COVID-19, enrolled during active disease. This chain joins TRBV7-9 and TRBJ1-1; unclear D gene. CDR3 sequence reads: CASSPRYQRTEAFF. DNA for the CDR3: TGTGCCAGCAGCCCCAGGTACCAGCGGACTGAAGCTTTCTTT.